Described below is a single T cell receptor beta chain sequence and its context. This sample is drawn from a study of T cell changes during pregnancy in multiple sclerosis. Using immunoSEQ multiplex PCR, the repertoire was profiled, and TCRdb retains in-frame clones only, with some absent. The sample has around 37,000 clones; approximately 92% are singletons. The V gene end was trimmed by 5 bases and the J gene end by 3 bases; junction bases not matched to a gene: 21. The CDR3 has 19 residues. Germline V gene lookup returns CDR1 SEHNR and CDR2 FQNEAQ (reference sequence). The receptor was isolated from a female donor with multiple sclerosis, enrolled in a pregnancy study. Source: CD8+ T cells from peripheral blood mononuclear cells, taken before pregnancy. The rearrangement uses TRBV7-9 and TRBJ1-2, with 7 bases aligning to TRBD1. In DNA, the CDR3 is TGTGCCAGCAGCCCCGAGATTAGAGACAAGGGGGCCTTCGACTATGGCTACACCTTC. This translates into CASSPEIRDKGAFDYGYTF.